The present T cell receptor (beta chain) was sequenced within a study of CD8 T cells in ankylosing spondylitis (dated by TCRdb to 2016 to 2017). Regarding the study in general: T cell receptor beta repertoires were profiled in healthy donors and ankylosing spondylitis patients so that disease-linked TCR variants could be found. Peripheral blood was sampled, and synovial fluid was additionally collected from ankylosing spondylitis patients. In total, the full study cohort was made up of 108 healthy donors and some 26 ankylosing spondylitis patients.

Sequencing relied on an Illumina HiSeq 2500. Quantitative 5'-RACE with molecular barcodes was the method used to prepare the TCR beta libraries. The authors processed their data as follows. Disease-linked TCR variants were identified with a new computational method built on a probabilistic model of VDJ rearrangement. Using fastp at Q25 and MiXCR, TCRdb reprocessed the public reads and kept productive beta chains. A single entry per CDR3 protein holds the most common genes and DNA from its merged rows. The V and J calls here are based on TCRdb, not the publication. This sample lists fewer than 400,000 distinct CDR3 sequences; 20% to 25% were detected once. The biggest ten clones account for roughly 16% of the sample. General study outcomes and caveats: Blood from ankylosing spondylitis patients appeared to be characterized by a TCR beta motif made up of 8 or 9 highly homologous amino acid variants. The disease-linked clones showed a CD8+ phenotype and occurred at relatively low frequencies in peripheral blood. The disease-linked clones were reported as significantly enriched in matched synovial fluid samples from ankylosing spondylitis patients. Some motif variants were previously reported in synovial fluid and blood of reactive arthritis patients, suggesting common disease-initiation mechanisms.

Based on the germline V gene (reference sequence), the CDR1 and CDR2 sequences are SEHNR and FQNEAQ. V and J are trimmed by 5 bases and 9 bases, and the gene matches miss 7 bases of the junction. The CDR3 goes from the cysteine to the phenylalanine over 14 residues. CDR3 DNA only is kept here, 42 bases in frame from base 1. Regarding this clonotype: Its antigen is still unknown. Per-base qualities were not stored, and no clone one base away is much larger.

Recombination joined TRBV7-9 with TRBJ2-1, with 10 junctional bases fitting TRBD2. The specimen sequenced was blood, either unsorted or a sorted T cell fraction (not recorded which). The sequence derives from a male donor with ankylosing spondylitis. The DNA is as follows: TGTGCCAGCAGCCCCGGACTAGCGGTGGTTGAGCAGTTCTTC. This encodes CASSPGLAVVEQFF. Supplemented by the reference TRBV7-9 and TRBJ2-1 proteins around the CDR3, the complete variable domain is DTGVSQNPRHKITKRGQNVTFRCDPISEHNRLYWYRQTLGQGPEFLTYFQNEAQLEKSRLLSDRFSAERPKGSFSTLEIQRTEQGDSAMYLCASSPGLAVVEQFFGPGTRLTVL.